Below, 7 T cell receptor beta chains from the same sample are listed, as sequenced in a study of blood T cell repertoires in COVID-19. TCRdb's table, derived via immunoSEQ multiplex PCR, lists solely in-frame clones and lacks some. The data show approximately 92,000 clones, around 88% seen once. What was sequenced was peripheral blood. These receptors were taken from a woman aged 55 to 70 with COVID-19, enrolled during active disease.

The chain recombines TRBV10-3 with TRBJ1-6, with D possibly being TRBD1 (5 bases). The ends were cut back, 0 bases at V and 4 bases at J, with 13 bases in the middle. CDR1 and CDR2 from the germline V gene are ENHRY and SYGVKD. The CDR3 extends over 17 amino acids. This CDR3 reads CAISESSGGSYNSPLHF. CDR3 coding DNA: TGTGCCATCAGTGAGTCGAGCGGGGGGTCGTATAATTCACCCCTCCACTTT.

The rearrangement uses TRBV5-4 and TRBJ2-7; 7 bases are a match to TRBD2. CDR3 size: 16 residues. The ends lost 4 bases at V and 1 base at J; junction bases unmatched: 11. Germline V gene lookup returns CDR1 SGHNT and CDR2 YYREEE (reference sequence). The CDR3 region is CASSLLPAGMSYEQYF. DNA for the CDR3: TGTGCCAGCAGCCTCTTACCAGCGGGGATGTCCTACGAGCAGTACTTC.

The V call is TRBV4-1, the J call TRBJ1-5; D perhaps matches TRBD1 (5 bases). Trimming cost V 0 bases and J 4 bases, with 13 bases left between them. The CDR3 extends over 16 amino acids. Germline V lookup: CDR1 MGHRA, CDR2 YSYEKL. CDR3 sequence: CASSQDAGRINQPQHF. The CDR3 DNA is TGCGCCAGCAGCCAAGATGCGGGGCGGATAAATCAGCCCCAGCATTTT.

The V gene is TRBV7-2, the J gene TRBJ2-3, with 13 nucleotides matching TRBD2. The germline V gene has CDR1 SGHTA and CDR2 FQGNSA. The CDR3 loop spans 17 amino acids. Unmatched junction bases numbered 7, after V lost 2 bases and J lost 5 bases. The CDR3 nucleotides are TGTGCCAGCAGCTTACTAGGACTAGCGGGGGAGGGAGATACGCAGTATTTT. Protein product: CASSLLGLAGEGDTQYF.

CDR3 in DNA: TGTGCCAGCAGCGTACAGGGATCCTACAATGAGCAGTTCTTC. It translates to CASSVQGSYNEQFF. This sequence joins TRBV9 and TRBJ2-1; maybe TRBD1 (5 bases). CDR3 length: 14 residues. Per germline, CDR1 SGDLS and CDR2 YYNGEE. V lost 1 base and J 1 base, leaving 6 bases between the germline ends.

The rearrangement joins TRBV9 to TRBJ1-2; TRBD1 aligns across 7 bases. Germline V lookup: CDR1 SGDLS, CDR2 YYNGEE. J was trimmed by 8 bases and V by 0 bases; bases with no gene match: 10. This CDR3 is built from 15 residues. CDR3 DNA: TGTGCCAGCAGCGTAGCCGGACAGGCTGTCTACGGCTACACCTTC. Its translation is CASSVAGQAVYGYTF.

With respect to this clone: At one end the junction does not follow the germline gene, possibly because of a read error. This chain joins TRBV2 and TRBJ2-5; TRBD2 might be the D (6 bases). CDR1 and CDR2 from the germline V gene are SNHLY and FYNNEI. This CDR3 contains 19 residues. The CDR3 reads CASSFSSTPTRQNQETQYF. The CDR3 nucleotides read TGCGCCAGCAGTTTCTCCTCTACTCCGACTAGGCAAAATCAAGAGACCCAGTACTTC.